This is a list of T cell receptor beta chains from one sample in a study of blood T cell repertoires in COVID-19. Some clones are missing from TCRdb's copy, which holds only in-frame ones; the method was immunoSEQ multiplex PCR. The sample lists 20,000 to 25,000 clones, more than 70% occurring once. The specimen sequenced was peripheral blood. The receptors here all came from a man aged 35-49 years with acute or convalescent COVID-19. Each CDR3 is given with its conserved first and last residue. The D gene is left open where the match is weak. Part of the rows lack a size; the others show once, few, many or a class for expanded clones.

cdr3_nt: TGTGCCAGTAGTCCCAGCGGGGCGGGAGGTTTGGAGACCCAGTACTTC; cdr3_aa: CASSPSGAGGLETQYF; clone_size: once; d_call: TRBD2; j_call: TRBJ2-5; v_call: TRBV19
cdr3_nt: TGTGCCACCCCAGGGGGCACTGAAGCTTTCTTT; cdr3_aa: CATPGGTEAFF; clone_size: few; d_call: TRBD1; j_call: TRBJ1-1; v_call: TRBV19
cdr3_nt: TGCGCCAGCAGCTTGGACAGGGGCAATTCACCCCTCCACTTT; cdr3_aa: CASSLDRGNSPLHF; clone_size: NA; d_call: TRBD1; j_call: TRBJ1-6; v_call: TRBV5-1
cdr3_nt: TGTGCCAGCAGTGATACGGAGGCAGGGGGCTTGAGGGGCTACACCTTC; cdr3_aa: CASSDTEAGGLRGYTF; clone_size: once; d_call: TRBD1; j_call: TRBJ1-2; v_call: TRBV6-1
cdr3_nt: TGTGCCAGCAGCCACATTAGCGGGAGGAACTACAATGAGCAGTTCTTC; cdr3_aa: CASSHISGRNYNEQFF; clone_size: NA; d_call: TRBD2; j_call: TRBJ2-1; v_call: TRBV11-2
cdr3_nt: TGTGCCAGCAGCCAGAAGGGACAGGGTGCCTATAATTCACCCCTCCACTTT; cdr3_aa: CASSQKGQGAYNSPLHF; clone_size: NA; d_call: TRBD1; j_call: TRBJ1-6; v_call: TRBV7-9
cdr3_nt: TGTGCCAGCAGCCTCCGGGGTAGCGGCTACGAGCAGTACTTC; cdr3_aa: CASSLRGSGYEQYF; clone_size: NA; d_call: NA; j_call: TRBJ2-7; v_call: TRBV7-9
cdr3_nt: TGTGCCAGCAGATTTACAGGGGGAGTCTCCTACAATGAGCAGTTCTTC; cdr3_aa: CASRFTGGVSYNEQFF; clone_size: NA; d_call: TRBD1; j_call: TRBJ2-1; v_call: TRBV27
cdr3_nt: TGCGCCAGCAGCCCCCGACAGGGGGGAAGGGGAAAAGAGACCCAGTACTTC; cdr3_aa: CASSPRQGGRGKETQYF; clone_size: NA; d_call: TRBD1; j_call: TRBJ2-5; v_call: TRBV4-1
cdr3_nt: TGTGCCTGGAATAAGGGGTGGCAGATGAACACTGAAGCTTTCTTT; cdr3_aa: CAWNKGWQMNTEAFF; clone_size: NA; d_call: NA; j_call: TRBJ1-1; v_call: TRBV30
cdr3_nt: TGTGCCAGCCGGGGATCCGGGGAGCTGTTTTTT; cdr3_aa: CASRGSGELFF; clone_size: few; d_call: NA; j_call: TRBJ2-2; v_call: TRBV12-3/TRBV12-4
cdr3_nt: TGTGCCAGCAGCCAAGACCTAGCGGGGGGCACCGGGGAGCTGTTTTTT; cdr3_aa: CASSQDLAGGTGELFF; clone_size: NA; d_call: TRBD2; j_call: TRBJ2-2; v_call: TRBV4-2
cdr3_nt: TGTGCCTTATGGACAAGCCGGAAGACTGAAGCTTTCTTT; cdr3_aa: CALWTSRKTEAFF; clone_size: NA; d_call: NA; j_call: TRBJ1-1; v_call: TRBV30
cdr3_nt: TGTGCCAGCAGCTTCGTACTAGCGATTCGGAGGAGCTCCTACAATGAGCAGTTCTTC; cdr3_aa: CASSFVLAIRRSSYNEQFF; clone_size: NA; d_call: TRBD2; j_call: TRBJ2-1; v_call: TRBV7-9
cdr3_nt: TGTGCCACCAGCGATCGAACAGGGACTGGAAACACCATATATTTT; cdr3_aa: CATSDRTGTGNTIYF; clone_size: NA; d_call: NA; j_call: TRBJ1-3; v_call: TRBV15
cdr3_nt: TGTGCCAGCAGTGAAACCACAGGGAGGGATGAAGCTTTCTTT; cdr3_aa: CASSETTGRDEAFF; clone_size: NA; d_call: NA; j_call: TRBJ1-1; v_call: TRBV6-1
cdr3_nt: TGTGCCAGCAGTGAGGGGTTGGGAGTCTCCTACGAGCAGTACTTC; cdr3_aa: CASSEGLGVSYEQYF; clone_size: NA; d_call: NA; j_call: TRBJ2-7; v_call: TRBV6-1
cdr3_nt: TGTGCCAGTAGACAGGGGGCGATGATCTACAATGAGCAGTTCTTC; cdr3_aa: CASRQGAMIYNEQFF; clone_size: NA; d_call: TRBD1; j_call: TRBJ2-1; v_call: TRBV19
cdr3_nt: TGTGCCAGCAGTTACGATGGCGGCTACACCTTC; cdr3_aa: CASSYDGGYTF; clone_size: NA; d_call: NA; j_call: TRBJ1-2; v_call: TRBV6-6
cdr3_nt: TGCGCCAGCAGTTTAGGGAGGGGCTACAATGAGCAGTTCTTC; cdr3_aa: CASSLGRGYNEQFF; clone_size: NA; d_call: TRBD2; j_call: TRBJ2-1; v_call: TRBV5-1
cdr3_nt: TGTGCCAGCAGCAAATCTTTGACTAGCGGGCTTCTTACAGATACGCAGTATTTT; cdr3_aa: CASSKSLTSGLLTDTQYF; clone_size: NA; d_call: NA; j_call: TRBJ2-3; v_call: TRBV21-1
cdr3_nt: TGTGCCTGGGACATTGCATTGAACACTGAAGCTTTCTTT; cdr3_aa: CAWDIALNTEAFF; clone_size: few; d_call: NA; j_call: TRBJ1-1; v_call: TRBV30
cdr3_nt: TGTGCCAGCAGCAGACAAACAGGCAACCCGGTAGCTTTCTTT; cdr3_aa: CASSRQTGNPVAFF; clone_size: NA; d_call: NA; j_call: TRBJ1-1; v_call: TRBV13
cdr3_nt: TGTGCCTGGAGACCCCAGGGGAGCATCACTGAAGCTTTCTTT; cdr3_aa: CAWRPQGSITEAFF; clone_size: NA; d_call: NA; j_call: TRBJ1-1; v_call: TRBV30
cdr3_nt: TGTGCCAGCAGCCAAGACGTCGTTGTAGCGGGTTACAATGAGCAGTTCTTC; cdr3_aa: CASSQDVVVAGYNEQFF; clone_size: once; d_call: TRBD2; j_call: TRBJ2-1; v_call: TRBV14
cdr3_nt: TGTGCCAGCAGTTCGTACTTAGAGGAGCAGTTCTTC; cdr3_aa: CASSSYLEEQFF; clone_size: NA; d_call: NA; j_call: TRBJ2-1; v_call: TRBV27
cdr3_nt: TGTGCCAGCGAAGGCGGGAGGGCCTCCTACAATGAGCAGTTCTTC; cdr3_aa: CASEGGRASYNEQFF; clone_size: NA; d_call: TRBD2; j_call: TRBJ2-1; v_call: TRBV2
cdr3_nt: TGTGCCACCGCCGGGACTGGTGACAATGAGCAGTTCTTC; cdr3_aa: CATAGTGDNEQFF; clone_size: NA; d_call: NA; j_call: TRBJ2-1; v_call: TRBV2
cdr3_nt: TGTGCCTGGGGAGGACTGACCTCTGGAAACACCATATATTTT; cdr3_aa: CAWGGLTSGNTIYF; clone_size: NA; d_call: NA; j_call: TRBJ1-3; v_call: TRBV30
cdr3_nt: TGTGCCAGCAGCTTCGGACAGCACTCCTACAATGAGCAGTTCTTC; cdr3_aa: CASSFGQHSYNEQFF; clone_size: NA; d_call: NA; j_call: TRBJ2-1; v_call: TRBV7-9
cdr3_nt: TGCAGCGTTGAGGGAGGGGGAGGGAACACTGAAGCTTTCTTT; cdr3_aa: CSVEGGGGNTEAFF; clone_size: NA; d_call: NA; j_call: TRBJ1-1; v_call: TRBV29-1
cdr3_nt: TGTGCCAGCAGTTACGGGACAGGGGCAGCTAATGAGCAGTTCTTC; cdr3_aa: CASSYGTGAANEQFF; clone_size: few; d_call: TRBD1; j_call: TRBJ2-1; v_call: TRBV6-2/TRBV6-3
cdr3_nt: TGTGCCAGCAGTGAAGCCTATTTAGGGAGCTACGAGCAGTACTTC; cdr3_aa: CASSEAYLGSYEQYF; clone_size: NA; d_call: NA; j_call: TRBJ2-7; v_call: TRBV6-1
cdr3_nt: TGCAGCGTTGAAGAGGGACAGGGGGCGCAGGGCGAGCAGTACTTC; cdr3_aa: CSVEEGQGAQGEQYF; clone_size: NA; d_call: TRBD1; j_call: TRBJ2-7; v_call: TRBV29-1
cdr3_nt: TGTGCCAGCTCACCAACTATATCCTACGAGCAGTACTTC; cdr3_aa: CASSPTISYEQYF; clone_size: NA; d_call: NA; j_call: TRBJ2-7; v_call: TRBV18
cdr3_nt: TGTGCCAGCAGTCTGCTGGGGGGTGGCTACACCTTC; cdr3_aa: CASSLLGGGYTF; clone_size: NA; d_call: NA; j_call: TRBJ1-2; v_call: TRBV25-1
cdr3_nt: TGTGCCAGCAGCTTACTGGACAGGGGGTTTTTACGGAACACTGAAGCTTTCTTT; cdr3_aa: CASSLLDRGFLRNTEAFF; clone_size: NA; d_call: TRBD1; j_call: TRBJ1-1; v_call: TRBV7-6
cdr3_nt: TGCGCCAGCAGCCAACCAGTAGCGGTGGGCTCCTACGAGCAGTACTTC; cdr3_aa: CASSQPVAVGSYEQYF; clone_size: NA; d_call: NA; j_call: TRBJ2-7; v_call: TRBV4-1
cdr3_nt: TGTGCCAGCAGCGTAGCTACGGGGGTACAGGGGGTTATTCCCCACAGTGGCTACACCTTC; cdr3_aa: CASSVATGVQGVIPHSGYTF; clone_size: NA; d_call: TRBD1; j_call: TRBJ1-2; v_call: TRBV9
cdr3_nt: TGTGCCATCAGTGAGCAGAAAGGAAACACCATATATTTT; cdr3_aa: CAISEQKGNTIYF; clone_size: NA; d_call: NA; j_call: TRBJ1-3; v_call: TRBV10-3
cdr3_nt: TGTGCCAGCAGCTTAGCCCCTGGGGGGGCCGCTTACAATGAGCAGTTCTTC; cdr3_aa: CASSLAPGGAAYNEQFF; clone_size: NA; d_call: NA; j_call: TRBJ2-1; v_call: TRBV11-3
cdr3_nt: TGTGCCAGCAGTCCGGGACTAGCACCCACCGGGGAGCTGTTTTTT; cdr3_aa: CASSPGLAPTGELFF; clone_size: NA; d_call: TRBD2; j_call: TRBJ2-2; v_call: TRBV6-5
cdr3_nt: TGTGCCAGCAGAATAGCGGGAGGGGGTACGCAGCAGTTCTTC; cdr3_aa: CASRIAGGGTQQFF; clone_size: NA; d_call: TRBD2; j_call: TRBJ2-1; v_call: TRBV2